This T cell receptor (beta chain) emerged from a study of blood T cells in healthy people across ages. Study conclusions and caveats: Both naive CD4+ cell counts and diversity were greater in long-lived donors than in aged donors.

In the case of this clonotype: What it recognizes is unknown.

Combining a sample-barcoded 5' primer with a J-beta primer mix, a second PCR ran for 7 to 11 cycles. TCRdb called the 5' RACE reads again in MiXCR, with one record for every CDR3 protein. The sample contains over 500,000 distinct CDR3 sequences, around 50% of which appear only once. Germline assignment: CDR1 SGHRS and CDR2 YFSETQ. The CDR3 is made up of 18 amino acids. V lost 4 bases to trimming and J lost 2 bases; unmatched junction nucleotides: 11. This receptor was identified in an elderly woman in good health. This rearrangement joins TRBV5-1 to TRBJ2-1; 11 nucleotides match TRBD2. Input material: blood. CDR3 in amino acids: CASSHLSGRAGAYNEQFF. In nucleotides, the CDR3 is TGCGCCAGCAGCCACCTTAGCGGGAGGGCCGGCGCCTACAATGAGCAGTTCTTC.